This entry lists 2 T cell receptor beta chains sequenced from one sample in a study of cytomegalovirus exposure and HLA in healthy donors. Vbeta (60) and Jbeta (13) primers were used in the PCR. Produced via immunoSEQ multiplex PCR; TCRdb's table is partial and in-frame only. The sample has 150,000 to 200,000 clones, approximately 71% seen once. Material: PBMCs. Receptor source: a middle-aged man in good health and CMV-seronegative.

The V gene is TRBV7-8, the J gene TRBJ2-7, with 8 bases lining up with TRBD1. V trimming: 6 bases; J trimming: 4 bases; junction bases outside the gene matches: 5. This CDR3 comprises 13 residues. Germline V gene lookup returns CDR1 SGHVS and CDR2 FQNEAQ. Here the CDR3 DNA reads TGTGCCAGCAGGAGGGGACAGGATTACGAGCAGTACTTC. Translating it yields CASRRGQDYEQYF. The complete variable domain, with remaining parts taken from reference TRBV7-8 and TRBJ2-7, reads GAGVSQSPRYKVAKRGQDVALRCDPISGHVSLFWYQQALGQGPEFLTYFQNEAQLDKSGLPSDRFFAERPEGSVSTLKIQRTQQEDSAVYLCASRRGQDYEQYFGPGTRLTVT.

The rearrangement links TRBV4-2 to TRBJ1-1; D not certain. The V and J ends lost 4 bases and 1 base respectively, with 16 bases between them. This CDR3 has 16 amino acids. Germline-derived CDR1 and CDR2 are LGHNA and YNFKEQ. Here the CDR3 DNA reads TGTGCCAGCAGCCGCGGGCAAGTGACGGGGAACACTGAAGCTTTCTTT. As protein: CASSRGQVTGNTEAFF.